This T cell receptor (beta chain) was captured by sequencing in a study of CD8 T cells in Susac syndrome. As for the study in general: Patients with Susac syndrome were therapy-naive, on corticosteroids, or on intravenous immunoglobulin alone at the time that blood was drawn.

The V gene lost 5 bases and the J gene lost 1 base, with 12 bases spanning the gap. Per the germline V gene, CDR1 is DFQATT and CDR2 is SNEGSKA (reference sequence). This CDR3 comprises 14 residues. Broader study findings: In Susac syndrome, the CD4+ T cell repertoires did not show clonal expansion.

Remarks on this clonotype: Its specificity is unknown.

Sequencing of TCR beta was undertaken in CD8+ and CD4+ T cells derived from blood. TEMRA cells were FACS-enriched, with CD8+ and CD4+ T cells isolated negatively. Random-hexamer reverse transcription was applied to roughly 0.5 to 1 ug RNA. TCRdb reanalysed the immunoSEQ multiplex PCR reads using MiXCR and keeps one entry per CDR3 protein. This table holds around 170,000 distinct CDR3 sequences, about 94% found once. Sequencing used CD4+ T cells from PBMCs. The sequence was obtained from a human donor with Susac syndrome. The chain carries TRBV20-1 and TRBJ1-5, with D perhaps matching TRBD1 (5 bases). In DNA, the CDR3 is TGCAGTGCTCCGGACAAGGGCAGCAATCAGCCCCAGCATTTT. Protein: CSAPDKGSNQPQHF.